This TCR beta chain derives from a study of breast tumors, draining lymph nodes, adjacent tissues. Broader study findings: Tumor TCR diversity was below lymph nodes but above nontumor tissue. Findings are consistent with lymph node origin and intratumoral expansion of most tumor T cells.

TCRdb independently ran MiXCR on the multiplex PCR reads; one entry per CDR3 protein. Here the sample spans approximately 210,000 distinct CDR3 sequences, less than 45% being singletons. This clonotype was seen at least ten times. Its antigen remains unidentified. The lymph nodes were axillary draining lymph nodes from breast cancer patients. The CDR3 loop spans 16 amino acids. Germline V gene data show CDR1 as KGHDR and CDR2 as SFDVKD. V lost 5 bases, J lost 4 bases, and 10 bases stayed unmatched. The receptor was derived from a female donor with breast cancer. Some clones in this sample may be carry-over from other donors' samples. Sequenced material: axillary lymph node tissue. This chain links TRBV24-1 with TRBJ2-1; 7 bases agree with TRBD1. CDR3 DNA sequence: TGTGCCACCAGTGTCATGGACAGGAGAAAATACAATGAGCAGTTCTTC. It is translated as CATSVMDRRKYNEQFF.